The following is a T cell receptor beta chain sequence with its context. These data are taken from a study of blood T cells in healthy people across ages. A second PCR, run for 7 to 11 cycles, used a sample-barcoded 5' primer plus a J-beta primer mix. TCRdb reprocessed the 5' RACE reads via MiXCR and lists one record per CDR3 protein. The sample yields about 1.8 million distinct CDR3 sequences, approximately 50% seen once. CDR3 size: 15 residues. Per germline, CDR1 SGHTA and CDR2 FQGTGA. The chain carries TRBV7-3 and TRBJ2-4, with D possibly TRBD2 on 6 matching bases. The J call is uncertain, as TRBJ2-5 better fits the DNA end. This receptor was obtained from a woman aged 40 to 50 in good health. Material for sequencing was blood. The CDR3 reads CASSHSGGLLETQYF. CDR3 coding DNA: TGTGCCAGCAGCCATTCTGGAGGGCTGTTGGAGACCCAGTACTTC.